This TCR beta chain was retrieved from a study of siplizumab effects on memory and regulatory T cells. Study-wide points: Siplizumab significantly decreased alloreactive sequences from unstimulated CD4+ memory cells. Sequences below about 10^-5 frequency were poorly captured. As a result, only a minor fraction of alloreactive clones mapped to unstimulated subsets.

The V gene lost 5 bases and the J gene lost 6 bases, with 22 bases spanning the gap. The germline V gene has CDR1 SGHTA and CDR2 FQGTGA. The CDR3 loop spans 17 amino acids. Roughly 95,000 TCR templates per sample were assayed. Measured with immunoSEQ multiplex PCR; TCRdb has only the in-frame clones, and not every one. The sample has over 85,000 clones, 80% to 95% seen once. For this clone: The antigen is undetermined.

The specimen sequenced was CD4+ T cells sorted from blood. This TCR was recovered from a human donor in good health. The chain combines TRBV7-3 with TRBJ2-2, with TRBD1 as a possible D gene (6 bases). CDR3 in amino acids: CASSPSRAGVGAGELFF. CDR3 in DNA: TGTGCCAGCAGCCCGTCTCGGGCAGGGGTCGGTGCCGGGGAGCTGTTTTTT.